This is a list of T cell receptor beta chains from one sample in a study of memory CD4+ T cells and cytomegalovirus serostatus. Sequenced by immunoSEQ multiplex PCR; TCRdb stores in-frame clones only, minus some. The sample contains approximately 61,000 clones, around 82% of which appear only once. The material sequenced was memory CD4+ T cells from blood. Source of these receptors: an adult in good health and CMV-seronegative. Some clones in this sample may be carry-over from other donors' samples. Both conserved end residues are part of each CDR3. D genes are given only for firm matches. Clone size is shown for a subset of rows, as once, few, many or a class of expanded clone.

clone_size	v_call	j_call	d_call	cdr3_nt	cdr3_aa
-	TRBV28	TRBJ1-5	-	TGTGCCAGCAGTTTATTGCCCTCCAATCAGCCCCAGCATTTT	CASSLLPSNQPQHF
-	TRBV5-1	TRBJ1-5	TRBD1	TGCGCCAGCAGCGTCAGTCCGGGGACAGGGAGTCAGCCCCAGCATTTT	CASSVSPGTGSQPQHF
-	TRBV4-1	TRBJ1-1	TRBD1	TGCGCCAGCAGCCCCCGGGTGTGGGACAGGGGCACTGAAGCTTTCTTT	CASSPRVWDRGTEAFF
-	TRBV6-6	TRBJ1-5	-	TGTGCCAGCAGTTTCGCGGGAGGGGATCAGCCCCAGCATTTT	CASSFAGGDQPQHF
-	TRBV4-1	TRBJ2-3	-	TGCGCCAGCAGCCAAGGATTCCAAAGAGGTCTAATGGATACGCAGTATTTT	CASSQGFQRGLMDTQYF
-	TRBV6-6	TRBJ2-2	-	TGTGCCAGCAAGAGGGACGGAGACACCGGGGAGCTGTTTTTT	CASKRDGDTGELFF
-	TRBV6-1	TRBJ2-2	-	TGTGCCAGCTTTCGTCAGGGAACCGGGGAGCTGTTTTTT	CASFRQGTGELFF
-	TRBV27	TRBJ1-1	-	TGTGCCAGCAGTTTTCAGTCAGGGAAGGGCCACACTGAAGCTTTCTTT	CASSFQSGKGHTEAFF
-	TRBV6-6	TRBJ2-5	-	TGTGCCAGCAGTTACGGGGGGGCCCAAGAGACCCAGTACTTC	CASSYGGAQETQYF
-	TRBV7-3	TRBJ2-1	TRBD2	TGTGCCAGCAGCCCGGATCCGTGGACTAGCGGGAGAGGAAATGAGCAGTTCTTC	CASSPDPWTSGRGNEQFF
-	TRBV5-1	TRBJ1-5	TRBD1	TGCGCCAGCAGACAGTCCGGGACAGGGGGGGAGCCCCAGCATTTT	CASRQSGTGGEPQHF
-	TRBV5-6	TRBJ2-3	TRBD2	TGTGCCAGCAGCTGGAGGACCGGGACTAGCGGAGATACGCAGTATTTT	CASSWRTGTSGDTQYF
-	TRBV19	TRBJ2-5	TRBD1	TGTGCCAGTAGTACCGGGACCGGGACAGGGGCTCAAGAGACCCAGTACTTC	CASSTGTGTGAQETQYF
-	TRBV4-1	TRBJ2-7	-	TGCGCCAGCAGCCCCCAAGGTGGCTACGAGCAGTACTTC	CASSPQGGYEQYF
-	TRBV7-6	TRBJ1-5	-	TGTGCCAGCAGCTTAAATTCGGGGCAGCCCCAGCATTTT	CASSLNSGQPQHF
-	TRBV7-9	TRBJ1-4	TRBD1	TGTGCCAGCAGCTTAGGGGACAGGGGAACTAATGAAAAACTGTTTTTT	CASSLGDRGTNEKLFF
-	TRBV28	TRBJ1-5	-	TGTGCCAGCAGTTTATCCGACAGGTTTCGGAATCAGCCCCAGCATTTT	CASSLSDRFRNQPQHF
once	TRBV28	TRBJ1-5	-	TGTGCCAGCAGTTTAGAGTCCGTGGGGAATCAGCCCCAGCATTTT	CASSLESVGNQPQHF
-	TRBV21-1	TRBJ1-3	-	TGTGCCAGCAGCAAATTAAGCAACACCATATATTTT	CASSKLSNTIYF
-	TRBV5-6	TRBJ2-7	-	TGTGCCAGCAGCTTTTTTCCGGACGGAGCCTACGAGCAGTACTTC	CASSFFPDGAYEQYF
-	TRBV11-2	TRBJ2-7	TRBD1	TGTGCCAGCAGCTTAGTGGGCGGGACAGGGACGCGCTACGAGCAGTACTTC	CASSLVGGTGTRYEQYF
-	TRBV29-1	TRBJ2-5	-	TGCAGCGGAGTAGATATTTACCAAGAGACCCAGTACTTC	CSGVDIYQETQYF
-	TRBV9	TRBJ2-7	-	TGTGCCAGCAGCGTAGCCCCCGGGGGAGGCTACGAGCAGTACTTC	CASSVAPGGGYEQYF
-	TRBV30	TRBJ2-3	TRBD2	TGTGCCTGGAGTGTACCTAGCGGGGCACCAGATACGCAGTATTTT	CAWSVPSGAPDTQYF
-	TRBV7-9	TRBJ2-1	-	TGTGCCAGCAGCTCCCGGACTGCCCTTTGGGCTGAGCAGTTCTTC	CASSSRTALWAEQFF
-	TRBV7-2	TRBJ2-5	-	TGTGCCAGCAGCTTGGGGCCGGGGACGCTCCAAGAGACCCAGTACTTC	CASSLGPGTLQETQYF
-	TRBV6-5	TRBJ1-2	-	TGTGCCAGCAGTTATAGGGGCCAGAACTATGGCTACACCTTC	CASSYRGQNYGYTF
-	TRBV5-6	TRBJ2-2	TRBD2	TGTGCCAGCAGCCAAGGGCTAGCGGGGGTCGGGGAGCTGTTTTTT	CASSQGLAGVGELFF
-	TRBV7-3	TRBJ2-7	TRBD1	TGTGCCAGCGCCTGGGACAGCCGTTACGAGCAGTACTTC	CASAWDSRYEQYF
-	TRBV10-3	TRBJ2-1	TRBD2	TGTGCCATCATCTACAGCGGGGTTTACAATGAGCAGTTCTTC	CAIIYSGVYNEQFF
-	TRBV6-5	TRBJ1-5	TRBD1	TGTGCCAGCAGCTACAGGGGGAGCAATCAGCCCCAGCATTTT	CASSYRGSNQPQHF
-	TRBV7-3	TRBJ2-1	TRBD2	TGTGCCAGCAGCTTAGCCCCGGGACTAGCGACCCTTAATGAGCAGTTCTTC	CASSLAPGLATLNEQFF
-	TRBV6-6	TRBJ2-3	TRBD2	TGTGCCAGTCGCGGGGGAACTAGTCCGGATACGCAGTATTTT	CASRGGTSPDTQYF
-	TRBV18	TRBJ2-1	TRBD1	TGTGCCAGCTCCCCTATGGACAGGGCCGGGAAGTTCTTC	CASSPMDRAGKFF
-	TRBV10-3	TRBJ1-2	TRBD1	TGTGCCATCAGGGACTCGGGACAGGGACCAAACTATGGCTACACCTTC	CAIRDSGQGPNYGYTF
-	TRBV5-1	TRBJ1-1	TRBD1	TGCGCCAGCAGCTTGAATACGGGACAGTTAGGTGAAGCTTTCTTT	CASSLNTGQLGEAFF
-	TRBV10-2	TRBJ2-5	-	TGCGCCAGCAGTCCGACTACTATGGGGGAGACCCAGTACTTC	CASSPTTMGETQYF